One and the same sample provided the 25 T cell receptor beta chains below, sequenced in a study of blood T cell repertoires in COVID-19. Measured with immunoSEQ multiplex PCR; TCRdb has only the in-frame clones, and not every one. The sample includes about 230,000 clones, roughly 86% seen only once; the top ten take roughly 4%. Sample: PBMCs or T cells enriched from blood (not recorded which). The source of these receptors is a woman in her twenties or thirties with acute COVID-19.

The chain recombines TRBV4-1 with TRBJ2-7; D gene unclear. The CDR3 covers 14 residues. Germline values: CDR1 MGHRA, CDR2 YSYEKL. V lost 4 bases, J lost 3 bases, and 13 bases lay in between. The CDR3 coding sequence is TGCGCCAGCAGCCCCGGGTTGGGTATCTACGAGCAGTACTTC. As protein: CASSPGLGIYEQYF.

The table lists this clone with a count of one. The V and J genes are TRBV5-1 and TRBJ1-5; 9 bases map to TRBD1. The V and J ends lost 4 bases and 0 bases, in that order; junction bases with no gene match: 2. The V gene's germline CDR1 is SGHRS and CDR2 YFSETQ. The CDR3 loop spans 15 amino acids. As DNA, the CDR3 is TGCGCCAGCAGCCGGACAGGGGATAGCAATCAGCCCCAGCATTTT. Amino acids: CASSRTGDSNQPQHF.

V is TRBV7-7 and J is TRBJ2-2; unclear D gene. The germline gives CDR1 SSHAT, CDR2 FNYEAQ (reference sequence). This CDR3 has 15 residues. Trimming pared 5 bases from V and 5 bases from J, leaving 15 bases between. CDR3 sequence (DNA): TGTGCCAGCAGCCCCGATACCCCGAGTACCGGGGAGCTGTTTTTT. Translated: CASSPDTPSTGELFF.

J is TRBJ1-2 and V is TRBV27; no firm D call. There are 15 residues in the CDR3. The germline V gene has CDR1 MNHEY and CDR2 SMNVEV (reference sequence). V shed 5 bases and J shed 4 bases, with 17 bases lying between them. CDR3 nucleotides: TGTGCCAGCAGTCCATGGACGGGAGATCTCTATGGCTACACCTTC. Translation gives CASSPWTGDLYGYTF.

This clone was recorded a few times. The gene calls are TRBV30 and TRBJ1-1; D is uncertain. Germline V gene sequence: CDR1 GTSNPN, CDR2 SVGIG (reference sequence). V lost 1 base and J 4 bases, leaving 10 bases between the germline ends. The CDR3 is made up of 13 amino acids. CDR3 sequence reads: CAWSASPVTEAFF. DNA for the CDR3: TGTGCCTGGAGTGCATCTCCAGTCACTGAAGCTTTCTTT.

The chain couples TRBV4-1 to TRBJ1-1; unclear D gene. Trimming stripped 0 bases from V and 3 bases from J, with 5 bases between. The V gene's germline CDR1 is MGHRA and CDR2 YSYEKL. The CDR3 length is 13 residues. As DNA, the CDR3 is TGCGCCAGCAGCCAAGATCGGGACACTGAAGCTTTCTTT. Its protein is CASSQDRDTEAFF.

CDR3 bases: TGTGCCAGCAGCTTAGCCCAGGGTGGGACCGGGGAGCTGTTTTTT. Its protein is CASSLAQGGTGELFF. This chain uses TRBV7-2 with TRBJ2-2; weak D call: TRBD1 (5 bases). CDR3 length: 15 residues. Germline lookup yields CDR1 SGHTA and CDR2 FQGNSA. Trimming took off 0 bases at V and 5 bases at J, with 10 bases between the two ends.

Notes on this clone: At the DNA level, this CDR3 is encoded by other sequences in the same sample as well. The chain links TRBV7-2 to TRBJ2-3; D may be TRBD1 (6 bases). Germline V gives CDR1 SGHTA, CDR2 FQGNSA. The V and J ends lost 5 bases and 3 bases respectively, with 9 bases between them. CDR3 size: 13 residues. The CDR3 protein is CASSPRGTDTQYF. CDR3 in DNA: TGTGCCAGCAGCCCAAGGGGGACAGATACGCAGTATTTT.

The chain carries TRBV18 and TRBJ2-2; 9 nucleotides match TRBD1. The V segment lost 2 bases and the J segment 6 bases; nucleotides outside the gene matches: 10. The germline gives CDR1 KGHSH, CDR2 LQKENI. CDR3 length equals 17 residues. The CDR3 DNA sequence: TGTGCCAGCTCACCAGGGGACAGGGAAATGGGATCCGGGGAGCTGTTTTTT. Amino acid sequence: CASSPGDREMGSGELFF. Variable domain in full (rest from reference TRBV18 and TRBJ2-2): NAGVMQNPRHLVRRRGQEARLRCSPMKGHSHVYWYRQLPEEGLKFMVYLQKENIIDESGMPKERFSAEFPKEGPSILRIQQVVRGDSAAYFCASSPGDREMGSGELFFGEGSRLTVL.

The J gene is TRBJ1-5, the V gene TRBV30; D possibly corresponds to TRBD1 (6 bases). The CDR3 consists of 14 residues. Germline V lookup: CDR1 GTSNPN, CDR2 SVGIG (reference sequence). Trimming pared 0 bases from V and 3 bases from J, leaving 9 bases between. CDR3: CAWSVNRDNQPQHF. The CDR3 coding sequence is TGTGCCTGGAGTGTAAACAGGGACAATCAGCCCCAGCATTTT.

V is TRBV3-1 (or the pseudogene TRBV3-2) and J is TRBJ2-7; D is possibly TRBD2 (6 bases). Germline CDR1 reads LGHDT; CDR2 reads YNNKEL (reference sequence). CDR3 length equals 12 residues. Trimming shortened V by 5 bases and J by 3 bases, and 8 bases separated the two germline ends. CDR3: CASSWGVYEQYF. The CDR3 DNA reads TGTGCCAGCAGCTGGGGGGTCTACGAGCAGTACTTC.

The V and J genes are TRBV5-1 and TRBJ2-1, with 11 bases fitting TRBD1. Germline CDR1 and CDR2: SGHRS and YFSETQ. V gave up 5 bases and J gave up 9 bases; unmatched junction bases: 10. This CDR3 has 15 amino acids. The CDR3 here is CASSRGQGALFEQFF. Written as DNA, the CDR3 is TGCGCCAGCAGTCGAGGACAGGGGGCTTTGTTTGAGCAGTTCTTC.

This CDR3 is CASSIFEQGWQPQHF. CDR3 DNA sequence: TGTGCCAGTAGTATCTTCGAACAGGGTTGGCAGCCCCAGCATTTT. The rearrangement uses TRBV19 and TRBJ1-5, with a tentative D call TRBD1 (6 bases). This CDR3 spans 15 amino acids. The V end was cut by 3 bases, the J end by 7 bases, with 16 bases between. CDR1 and CDR2 from the germline V gene are LNHDA and SQIVND (reference sequence).

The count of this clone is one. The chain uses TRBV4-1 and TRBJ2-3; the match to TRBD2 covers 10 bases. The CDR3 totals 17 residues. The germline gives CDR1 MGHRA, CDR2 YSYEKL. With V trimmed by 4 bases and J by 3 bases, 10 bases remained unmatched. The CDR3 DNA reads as TGCGCCAGCAGCCTAGAAGGCCTAGCGGGGGTAACAGATACGCAGTATTTT. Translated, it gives CASSLEGLAGVTDTQYF.

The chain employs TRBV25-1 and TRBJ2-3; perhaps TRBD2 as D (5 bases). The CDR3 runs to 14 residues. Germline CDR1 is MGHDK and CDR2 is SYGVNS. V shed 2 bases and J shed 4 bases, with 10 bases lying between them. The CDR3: CASSEDTRADTQYF. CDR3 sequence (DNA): TGTGCCAGCAGTGAAGACACGCGGGCAGATACGCAGTATTTT.

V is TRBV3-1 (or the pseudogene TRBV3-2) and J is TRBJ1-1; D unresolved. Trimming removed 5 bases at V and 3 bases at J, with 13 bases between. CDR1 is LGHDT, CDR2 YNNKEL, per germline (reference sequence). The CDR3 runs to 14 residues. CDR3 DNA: TGTGCCAGCAGCGCTGTACGCCGGGACACTGAAGCTTTCTTT. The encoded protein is CASSAVRRDTEAFF.

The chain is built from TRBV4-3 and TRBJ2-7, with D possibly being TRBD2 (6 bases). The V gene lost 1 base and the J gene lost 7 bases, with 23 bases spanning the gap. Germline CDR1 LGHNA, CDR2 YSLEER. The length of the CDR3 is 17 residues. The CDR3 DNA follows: TGCGCCAGCAGCCAAGCAGAATGGGGGGACTCTCCACGAGAGCAGTACTTC. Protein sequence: CASSQAEWGDSPREQYF.

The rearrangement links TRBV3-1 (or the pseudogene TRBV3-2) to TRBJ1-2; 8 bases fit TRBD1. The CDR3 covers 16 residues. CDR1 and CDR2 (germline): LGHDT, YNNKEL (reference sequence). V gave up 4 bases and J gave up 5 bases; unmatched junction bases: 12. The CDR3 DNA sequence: TGTGCCAGCAGCCTCGGTCCTACAGGGGGGATTTATGGCTACACCTTC. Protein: CASSLGPTGGIYGYTF.

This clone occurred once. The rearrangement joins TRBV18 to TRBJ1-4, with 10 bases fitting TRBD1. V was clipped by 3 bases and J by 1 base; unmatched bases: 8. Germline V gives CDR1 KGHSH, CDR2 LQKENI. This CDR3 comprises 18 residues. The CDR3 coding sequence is TGTGCCAGCTCACCCCGACAGGGGGCGTCGGGAACTAATGAAAAACTGTTTTTT. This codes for CASSPRQGASGTNEKLFF.

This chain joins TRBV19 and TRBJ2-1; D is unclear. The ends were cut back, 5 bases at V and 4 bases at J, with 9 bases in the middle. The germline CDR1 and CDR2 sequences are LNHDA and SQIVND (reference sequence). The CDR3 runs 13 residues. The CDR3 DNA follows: TGTGCCAGTAGTGTTCAGGCATACAATGAGCAGTTCTTC. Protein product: CASSVQAYNEQFF.

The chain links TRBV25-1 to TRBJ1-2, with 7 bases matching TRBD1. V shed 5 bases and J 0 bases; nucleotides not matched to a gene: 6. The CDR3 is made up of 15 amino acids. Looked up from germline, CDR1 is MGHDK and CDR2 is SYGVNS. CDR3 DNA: TGTGCCAGCAGTAGTAAGGGGGCGACTAACTATGGCTACACCTTC. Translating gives CASSSKGATNYGYTF.

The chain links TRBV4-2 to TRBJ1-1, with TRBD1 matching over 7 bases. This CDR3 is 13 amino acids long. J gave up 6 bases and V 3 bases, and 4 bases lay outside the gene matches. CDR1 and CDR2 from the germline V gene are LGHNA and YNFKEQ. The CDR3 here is CASSHQTGAEAFF. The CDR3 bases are TGTGCCAGCAGCCATCAAACAGGGGCTGAAGCTTTCTTT.

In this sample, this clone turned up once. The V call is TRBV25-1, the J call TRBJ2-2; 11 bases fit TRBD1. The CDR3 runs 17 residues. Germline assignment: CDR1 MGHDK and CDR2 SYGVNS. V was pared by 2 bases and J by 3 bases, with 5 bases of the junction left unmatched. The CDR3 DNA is TGTGCCAGCAGTGAAGGACAGGGGGCCGGGCACACCGGGGAGCTGTTTTTT. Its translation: CASSEGQGAGHTGELFF.

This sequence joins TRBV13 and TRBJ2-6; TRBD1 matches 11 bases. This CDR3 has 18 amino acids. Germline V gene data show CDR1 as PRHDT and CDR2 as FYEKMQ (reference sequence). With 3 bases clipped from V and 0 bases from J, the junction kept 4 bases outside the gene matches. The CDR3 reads CASSLEGTGGSGANVLTF. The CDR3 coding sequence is TGTGCCAGCAGCTTGGAGGGGACAGGGGGCTCTGGGGCCAACGTCCTGACTTTC.

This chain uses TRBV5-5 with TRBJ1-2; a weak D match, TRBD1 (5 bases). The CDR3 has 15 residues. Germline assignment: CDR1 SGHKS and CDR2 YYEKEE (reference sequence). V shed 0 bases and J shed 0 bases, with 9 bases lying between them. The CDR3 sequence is CASSLGVGANYGYTF. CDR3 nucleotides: TGTGCCAGCAGCTTGGGGGTAGGGGCTAACTATGGCTACACCTTC.